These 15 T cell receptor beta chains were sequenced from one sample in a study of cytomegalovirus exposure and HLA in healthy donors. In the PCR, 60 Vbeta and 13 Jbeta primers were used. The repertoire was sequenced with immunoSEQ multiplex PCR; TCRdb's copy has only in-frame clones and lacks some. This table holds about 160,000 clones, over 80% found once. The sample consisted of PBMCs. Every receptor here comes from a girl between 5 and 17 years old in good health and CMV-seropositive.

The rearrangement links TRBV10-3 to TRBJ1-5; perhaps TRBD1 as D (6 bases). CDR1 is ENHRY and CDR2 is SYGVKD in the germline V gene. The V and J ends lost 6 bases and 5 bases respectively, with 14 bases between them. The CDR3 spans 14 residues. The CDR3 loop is CAISDGTMDQPQHF. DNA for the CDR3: TGTGCCATCAGCGACGGGACAATGGATCAGCCCCAGCATTTT.

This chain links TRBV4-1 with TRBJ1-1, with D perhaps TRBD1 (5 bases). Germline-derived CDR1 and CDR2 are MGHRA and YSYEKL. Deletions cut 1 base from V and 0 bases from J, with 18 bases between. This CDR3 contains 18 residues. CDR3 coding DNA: TGCGCCAGCAGCCAAGTAACAAGGCAGGGCCCCATGAACACTGAAGCTTTCTTT. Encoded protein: CASSQVTRQGPMNTEAFF.

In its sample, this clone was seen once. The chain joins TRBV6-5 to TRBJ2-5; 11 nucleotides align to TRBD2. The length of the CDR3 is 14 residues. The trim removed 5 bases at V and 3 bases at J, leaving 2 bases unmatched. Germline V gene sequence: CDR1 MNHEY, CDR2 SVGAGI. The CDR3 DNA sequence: TGTGCCAGCAGTCGTAGCGGGGGGGAAGAGACCCAGTACTTC. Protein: CASSRSGGEETQYF.

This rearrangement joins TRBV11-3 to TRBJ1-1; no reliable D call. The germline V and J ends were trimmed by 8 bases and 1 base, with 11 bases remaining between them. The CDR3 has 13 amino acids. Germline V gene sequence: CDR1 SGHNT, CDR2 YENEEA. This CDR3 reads CASSLYGNTEAFF. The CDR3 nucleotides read TGTGCCAGCTCCTTATACGGGAACACTGAAGCTTTCTTT.

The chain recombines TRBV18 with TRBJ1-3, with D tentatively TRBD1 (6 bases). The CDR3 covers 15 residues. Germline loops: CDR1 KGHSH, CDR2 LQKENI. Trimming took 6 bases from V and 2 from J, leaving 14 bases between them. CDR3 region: CASSELQGTGNTIYF. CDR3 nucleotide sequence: TGTGCCAGCTCGGAATTACAGGGAACTGGAAACACCATATATTTT.

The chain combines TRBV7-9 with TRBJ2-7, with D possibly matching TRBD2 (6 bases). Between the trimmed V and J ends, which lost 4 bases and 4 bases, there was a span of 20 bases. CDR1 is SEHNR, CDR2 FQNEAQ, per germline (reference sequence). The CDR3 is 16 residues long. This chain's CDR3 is CASSSPGRDLGYEQYF. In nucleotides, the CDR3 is TGTGCCAGCAGCTCCCCCGGGCGGGACCTAGGTTACGAGCAGTACTTC.

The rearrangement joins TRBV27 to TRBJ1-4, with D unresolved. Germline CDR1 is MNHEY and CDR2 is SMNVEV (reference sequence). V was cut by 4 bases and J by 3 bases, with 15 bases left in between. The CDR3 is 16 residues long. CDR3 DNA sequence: TGTGCCAGCAGTTCAGGTCCTCCCCGTTCTAATGAAAAACTGTTTTTT. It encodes CASSSGPPRSNEKLFF.

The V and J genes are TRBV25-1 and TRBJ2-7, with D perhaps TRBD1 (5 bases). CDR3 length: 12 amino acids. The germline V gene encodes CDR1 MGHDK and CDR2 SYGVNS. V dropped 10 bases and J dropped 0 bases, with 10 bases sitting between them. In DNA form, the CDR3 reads TGTGCCACTCAACAGGACTCCTACGAGCAGTACTTC. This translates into CATQQDSYEQYF.

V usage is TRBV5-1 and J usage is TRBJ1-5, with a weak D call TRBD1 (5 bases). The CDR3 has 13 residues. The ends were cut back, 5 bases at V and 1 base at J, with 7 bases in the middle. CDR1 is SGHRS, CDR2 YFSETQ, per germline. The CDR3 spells CASRQESNQPQHF. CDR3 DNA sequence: TGCGCCAGCAGACAGGAGAGCAATCAGCCCCAGCATTTT.

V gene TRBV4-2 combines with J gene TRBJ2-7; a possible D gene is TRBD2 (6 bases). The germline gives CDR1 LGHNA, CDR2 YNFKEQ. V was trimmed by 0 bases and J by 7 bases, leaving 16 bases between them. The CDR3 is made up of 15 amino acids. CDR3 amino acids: CASSQDTREWEEQYF. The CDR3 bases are TGTGCCAGCAGCCAAGATACCCGGGAGTGGGAAGAGCAGTACTTC.

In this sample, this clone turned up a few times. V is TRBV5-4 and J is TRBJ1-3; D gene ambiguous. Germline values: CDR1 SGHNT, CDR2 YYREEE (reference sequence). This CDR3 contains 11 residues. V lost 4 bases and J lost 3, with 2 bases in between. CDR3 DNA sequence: TGTGCCAGCAGCCGTGGAAACACCATATATTTT. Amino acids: CASSRGNTIYF.

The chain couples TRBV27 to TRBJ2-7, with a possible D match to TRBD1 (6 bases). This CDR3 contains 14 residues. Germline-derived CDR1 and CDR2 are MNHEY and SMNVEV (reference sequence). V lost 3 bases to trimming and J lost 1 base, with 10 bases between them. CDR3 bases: TGTGCCAGCAGTTTGAACAGGGTGTCCTACGAGCAGTACTTC. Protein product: CASSLNRVSYEQYF.

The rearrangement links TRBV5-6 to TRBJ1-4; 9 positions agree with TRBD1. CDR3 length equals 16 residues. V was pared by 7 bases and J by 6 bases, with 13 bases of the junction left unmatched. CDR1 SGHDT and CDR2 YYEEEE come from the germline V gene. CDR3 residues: CASGRSFRTGDEKLFF. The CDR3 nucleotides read TGTGCCAGCGGCCGATCTTTCCGGACAGGGGATGAAAAACTGTTTTTT.

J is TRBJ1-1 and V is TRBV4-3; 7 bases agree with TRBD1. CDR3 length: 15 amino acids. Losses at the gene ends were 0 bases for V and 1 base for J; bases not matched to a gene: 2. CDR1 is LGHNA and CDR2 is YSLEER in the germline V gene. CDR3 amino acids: CASSQDGTENTEAFF. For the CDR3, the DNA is TGCGCCAGCAGCCAAGATGGGACAGAGAACACTGAAGCTTTCTTT.

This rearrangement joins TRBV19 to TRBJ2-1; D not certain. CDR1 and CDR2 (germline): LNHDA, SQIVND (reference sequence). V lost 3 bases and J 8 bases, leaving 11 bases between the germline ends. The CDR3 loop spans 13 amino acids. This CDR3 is CASSIPFSDEQFF. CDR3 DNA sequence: TGTGCCAGTAGTATCCCCTTCTCCGATGAGCAGTTCTTC. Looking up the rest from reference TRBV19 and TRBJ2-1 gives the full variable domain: DGGITQSPKYLFRKEGQNVTLSCEQNLNHDAMYWYRQDPGQGLRLIYYSQIVNDFQKGDIAEGYSVSREKKESFPLTVTSAQKNPTAFYLCASSIPFSDEQFFGPGTRLTVL.